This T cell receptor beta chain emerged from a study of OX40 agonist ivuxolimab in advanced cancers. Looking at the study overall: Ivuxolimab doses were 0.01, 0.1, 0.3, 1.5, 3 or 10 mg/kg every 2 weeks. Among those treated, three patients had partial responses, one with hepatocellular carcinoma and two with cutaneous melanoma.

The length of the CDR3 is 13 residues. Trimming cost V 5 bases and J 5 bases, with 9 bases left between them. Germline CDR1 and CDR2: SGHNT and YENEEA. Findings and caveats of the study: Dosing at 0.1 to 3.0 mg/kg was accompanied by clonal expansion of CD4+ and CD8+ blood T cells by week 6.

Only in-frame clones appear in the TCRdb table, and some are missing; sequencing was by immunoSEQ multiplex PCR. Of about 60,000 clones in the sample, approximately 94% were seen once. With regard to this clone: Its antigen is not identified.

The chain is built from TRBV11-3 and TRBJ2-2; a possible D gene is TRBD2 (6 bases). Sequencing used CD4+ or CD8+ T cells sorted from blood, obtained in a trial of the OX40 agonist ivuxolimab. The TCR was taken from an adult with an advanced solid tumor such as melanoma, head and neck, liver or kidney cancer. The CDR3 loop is CASSAGITGELFF. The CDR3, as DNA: TGTGCCAGCAGCGCGGGGATAACCGGGGAGCTGTTTTTT.